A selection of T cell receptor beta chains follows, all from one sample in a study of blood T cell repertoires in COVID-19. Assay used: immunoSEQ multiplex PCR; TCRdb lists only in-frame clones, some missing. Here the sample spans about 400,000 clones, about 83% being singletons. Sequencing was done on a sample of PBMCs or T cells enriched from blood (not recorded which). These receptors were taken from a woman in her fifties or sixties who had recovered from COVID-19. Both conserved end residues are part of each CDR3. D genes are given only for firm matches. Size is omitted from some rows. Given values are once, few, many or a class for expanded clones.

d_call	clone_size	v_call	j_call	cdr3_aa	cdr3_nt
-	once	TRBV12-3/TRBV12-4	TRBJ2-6	CASSLRGPNVLTF	TGTGCCAGCAGTTTACGGGGTCCCAACGTCCTGACTTTC
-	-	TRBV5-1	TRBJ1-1	CASSLDAGVTEAFF	TGCGCCAGCAGCTTGGATGCCGGAGTCACTGAAGCTTTCTTT
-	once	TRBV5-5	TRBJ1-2	CASSWAGGGGSYGYTF	TGTGCCAGCAGCTGGGCTGGCGGCGGAGGATCCTATGGCTACACCTTC
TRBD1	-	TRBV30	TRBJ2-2	CAWKGTANTGELFF	TGTGCCTGGAAGGGGACAGCGAACACCGGGGAGCTGTTTTTT
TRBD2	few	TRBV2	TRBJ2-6	CASNTGGELLSGANVLTF	TGTGCCAGCAACACGGGGGGAGAACTACTCTCTGGGGCCAACGTCCTGACTTTC
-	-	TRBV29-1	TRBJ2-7	CSIHGGLGLDEQYF	TGCAGCATCCACGGCGGACTGGGTCTAGACGAGCAGTACTTC
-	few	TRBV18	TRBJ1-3	CASSMGVISSGNTIYF	TGTGCCAGCTCGATGGGCGTTATTAGCTCTGGAAACACCATATATTTT
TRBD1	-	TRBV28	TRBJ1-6	CASSYRTGSSSYNSPLHF	TGTGCCAGCAGTTATAGGACAGGATCGAGCTCCTATAATTCACCCCTCCACTTT
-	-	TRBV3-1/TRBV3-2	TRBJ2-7	CASSLNIYEQYF	TGTGCCAGCAGCCTCAACATATACGAGCAGTACTTC
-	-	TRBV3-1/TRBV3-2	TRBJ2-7	CASSQKVGLGEQYF	TGTGCCAGCAGCCAAAAGGTGGGGCTCGGAGAGCAGTACTTC
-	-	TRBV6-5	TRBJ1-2	CASSYSRSNYGYTF	TGTGCCAGCAGTTACTCGAGGAGTAACTATGGCTACACCTTC
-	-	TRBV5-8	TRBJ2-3	CASSLQLTDTQYF	TGTGCCAGCAGCTTGCAGTTAACAGATACGCAGTATTTT
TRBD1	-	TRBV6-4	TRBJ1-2	CASRIQGRFDGYTF	TGTGCCAGCCGGATACAGGGGAGATTTGATGGCTACACCTTC
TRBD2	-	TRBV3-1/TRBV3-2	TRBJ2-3	CASSQEGLADTDTQYF	TGTGCCAGCAGCCAAGAGGGACTAGCGGACACAGATACGCAGTATTTT
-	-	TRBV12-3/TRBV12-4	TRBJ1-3	CASRRSSGNTIYF	TGTGCCAGCAGGCGTTCCTCTGGAAACACCATATATTTT
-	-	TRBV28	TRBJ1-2	CASSSSPSGNYGYTF	TGTGCCAGCAGTTCCTCTCCGTCCGGGAACTATGGCTACACCTTC
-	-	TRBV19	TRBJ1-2	CASRGRSDGYTF	TGTGCCAGTAGGGGGAGGTCCGATGGCTACACCTTC
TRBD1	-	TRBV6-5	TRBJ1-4	CASSYLGTGGEKLFF	TGTGCCAGCAGTTACCTTGGGACAGGGGGCGAAAAACTGTTTTTT
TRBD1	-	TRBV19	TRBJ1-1	CASSSKTGTGRNTEAFF	TGTGCCAGTAGTAGCAAAACCGGGACAGGGAGGAACACTGAAGCTTTCTTT
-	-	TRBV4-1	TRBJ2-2	CASSPWETASGELFF	TGCGCCAGCAGCCCCTGGGAGACGGCCTCCGGGGAGCTGTTTTTT
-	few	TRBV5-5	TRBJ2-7	CASSIGHSGSYEQYF	TGTGCCAGCAGTATCGGACATTCCGGCTCCTACGAGCAGTACTTC
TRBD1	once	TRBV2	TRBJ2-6	CASTTLDRAPFANVLTF	TGTGCCAGCACGACCCTGGACAGGGCCCCTTTTGCCAACGTCCTGACTTTC
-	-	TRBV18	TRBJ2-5	CASSPEFVTADSQKTQYF	TGTGCCAGCTCACCGGAGTTTGTAACAGCGGACTCCCAAAAGACCCAGTACTTC
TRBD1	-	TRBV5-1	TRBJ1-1	CASSQTGEGYTEAFF	TGCGCCAGCAGCCAAACAGGGGAAGGGTACACTGAAGCTTTCTTT
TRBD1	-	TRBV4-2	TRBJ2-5	CASSQDPSGGTETQYF	TGTGCCAGCAGCCAAGATCCGTCAGGGGGCACGGAGACCCAGTACTTC
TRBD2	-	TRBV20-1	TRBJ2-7	CSARDNGGGYF	TGCAGTGCTAGAGATAACGGGGGGGGATACTTC
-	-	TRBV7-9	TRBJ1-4	CAGQTTVNEKLFF	TGTGCCGGACAAACGACAGTTAATGAAAAACTGTTTTTT
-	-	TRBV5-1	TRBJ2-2	CASSLALGGLTTGELFF	TGCGCCAGCAGCTTGGCCCTCGGGGGGCTCACCACCGGGGAGCTGTTTTTT
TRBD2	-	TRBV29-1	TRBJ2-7	CSVVGEGSYEQYF	TGCAGCGTTGTAGGGGAGGGATCCTACGAGCAGTACTTC
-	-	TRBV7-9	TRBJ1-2	CASRGTLYGYTF	TGTGCCAGCCGGGGGACCCTCTATGGCTACACCTTC
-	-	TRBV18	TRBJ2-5	CASSPSLEETQYF	TGTGCCAGCTCACCAAGTTTAGAAGAGACCCAGTACTTC
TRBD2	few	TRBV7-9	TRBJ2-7	CASSASGGAYEQYF	TGTGCCAGCAGCGCTAGCGGGGGGGCATACGAGCAGTACTTC
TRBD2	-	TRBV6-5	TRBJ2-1	CASRRLAGGTDEQFF	TGTGCCAGCAGAAGACTAGCGGGGGGGACAGATGAGCAGTTCTTC
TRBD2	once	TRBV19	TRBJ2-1	CASSPLTSGGNEQFF	TGTGCCAGTAGTCCCCTTACCAGCGGGGGGAATGAGCAGTTCTTC
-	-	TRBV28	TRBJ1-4	CASSWGVRPTNEKLFF	TGTGCCAGCAGTTGGGGCGTAAGGCCAACTAATGAAAAACTGTTTTTT
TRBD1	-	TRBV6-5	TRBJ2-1	CATSGQGFNEQFF	TGTGCCACCAGCGGACAGGGATTCAATGAGCAGTTCTTC
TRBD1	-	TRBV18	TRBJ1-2	CASSPRQQGATNYGYTF	TGTGCCAGCTCTCCGAGACAACAGGGGGCGACTAACTATGGCTACACCTTC
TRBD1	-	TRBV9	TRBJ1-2	CASSVATAGTDYGYTF	TGTGCCAGCAGCGTAGCTACCGCCGGGACAGACTATGGCTACACCTTC
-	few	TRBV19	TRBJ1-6	CASSIGGYNSPLHF	TGTGCCAGTAGTATAGGAGGTTATAATTCACCCCTCCACTTT
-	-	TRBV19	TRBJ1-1	CASSIDTVANTEAFF	TGTGCCAGTAGTATAGATACGGTCGCCAACACTGAAGCTTTCTTT
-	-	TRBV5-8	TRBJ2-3	CASSLVNSDTQYF	TGTGCCAGCAGCTTGGTCAATTCAGATACGCAGTATTTT
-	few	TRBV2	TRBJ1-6	CASSEFFDSPLHF	TGTGCCAGCAGTGAGTTTTTCGATTCACCCCTCCACTTT
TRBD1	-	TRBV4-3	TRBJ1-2	CASSQDINRGSDGYTF	TGCGCCAGCAGCCAAGATATTAACAGGGGGTCGGATGGCTACACCTTC
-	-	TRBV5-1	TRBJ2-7	CASSLGGRVNSYEQYF	TGCGCCAGCAGCTTGGGCGGCAGAGTAAACTCCTACGAGCAGTACTTC
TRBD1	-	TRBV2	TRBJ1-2	CASIYRGRGGYTF	TGTGCCAGCATATACAGGGGAAGGGGTGGCTACACCTTC